The T cell receptor beta chain under discussion was sequenced for a study of cytomegalovirus exposure and HLA in healthy donors. Study results and caveats: Information on immune exposure was restricted to one variable (CMV serostatus).

Of note for this clone: Its target is unknown.

This CDR3 region has 16 residues. Germline CDR1 reads SGHTA; CDR2 reads FQGNSA. After removal of 1 base from V and 7 bases from J, the junction contained 7 bases not matched to a gene. 60 Vbeta and 13 Jbeta primers were used in PCR. Measured with immunoSEQ multiplex PCR; TCRdb has only the in-frame clones, and not every one. Of tens of thousands of clones in the sample, approximately 72% were seen once. V and J are TRBV7-2 and TRBJ2-2, with TRBD2 matching 9 bases. What was sequenced was PBMCs. The sequence was obtained from a woman between 35 and 50 years old in good health and CMV-seronegative. The CDR3 loop reads CASSLVAGEMVGELFF. CDR3 nucleotide sequence: TGTGCCAGCAGCTTAGTAGCGGGAGAAATGGTCGGGGAGCTGTTTTTT.